Listed below are T cell receptor beta chains from one sample, sequenced in a study of cytomegalovirus exposure and HLA in healthy donors. Data came from immunoSEQ multiplex PCR; TCRdb stores just in-frame clones and leaves some out. The sample comprises under 150,000 clones, about 80% of which are singletons, and around 3.3% rests with the top ten. The sample comprised PBMCs. The receptors were gathered from a male donor in good health and CMV-seronegative. Both conserved end residues are part of each CDR3. The D gene is left open where the match is weak. Some rows have no size entry. The others give once, few or many, or a class for an expanded clone.

j_call,d_call,clone_size,v_call,cdr3_aa,cdr3_nt
TRBJ1-2,NA,NA,TRBV9,CASGRVYGYTF,TGTGCCAGCGGCAGGGTTTATGGCTACACCTTC
TRBJ1-3,NA,NA,TRBV14,CASSHGGLGNTIYF,TGTGCCAGCAGCCATGGGGGCCTCGGAAACACCATATATTTT
TRBJ2-7,NA,NA,TRBV7-9,CASSSAQGRGEQYF,TGTGCCAGCAGCTCGGCACAGGGACGGGGCGAGCAGTACTTC
TRBJ2-2,TRBD2,NA,TRBV9,CASSIGTSGRARNTGELFF,TGTGCCAGCAGCATTGGGACTAGCGGGAGGGCCCGGAACACCGGGGAGCTGTTTTTT
TRBJ2-7,TRBD1,NA,TRBV10-1,CASSEIGTGLHEQYF,TGCGCCAGCAGTGAGATTGGGACAGGGCTCCACGAGCAGTACTTC
TRBJ2-7,TRBD2,NA,TRBV11-3,CASSPGLAGSVDEQYF,TGTGCCAGCAGCCCAGGACTAGCGGGATCGGTCGACGAGCAGTACTTC
TRBJ2-3,TRBD2,NA,TRBV11-2,CASRPSGSTDTQYF,TGTGCCAGCAGACCTAGCGGGAGCACAGATACGCAGTATTTT
TRBJ2-6,NA,NA,TRBV5-1,CASVAGLNSGANVLTF,TGCGCCAGCGTGGCAGGTCTAAACTCTGGGGCCAACGTCCTGACTTTC
TRBJ1-5,NA,NA,TRBV6-1,CASFVRENSNQPQHF,TGTGCCAGCTTCGTACGAGAGAATAGCAATCAGCCCCAGCATTTT
TRBJ1-1,NA,NA,TRBV5-6,CASSPLGLMNTEAFF,TGTGCCAGCAGCCCCCTCGGGTTAATGAACACTGAAGCTTTCTTT
TRBJ2-7,NA,NA,TRBV6-5,CASSWGERAYEQYF,TGTGCCAGCAGTTGGGGCGAAAGGGCCTACGAGCAGTACTTC
TRBJ2-2,NA,NA,TRBV7-2,CASSLGGHNTGELFF,TGTGCCAGCAGCTTAGGGGGACACAACACCGGGGAGCTGTTTTTT
TRBJ1-6,TRBD1,NA,TRBV27,CASSPDRGYNSPLHF,TGTGCCAGCAGCCCGGACAGGGGGTATAATTCACCCCTCCACTTT
TRBJ2-7,NA,NA,TRBV5-1,CASSSEHYEQYF,TGCGCCAGCAGCTCGGAACACTACGAGCAGTACTTC
TRBJ2-7,TRBD1,NA,TRBV11-2,CASSRGTGGYEQYF,TGTGCCAGCAGCCGTGGGACAGGGGGCTACGAGCAGTACTTC
TRBJ2-4,NA,NA,TRBV5-1,CASSRPGEAKNIQYF,TGCGCCAGCAGTCGTCCGGGGGAGGCCAAAAACATTCAGTACTTC
TRBJ2-2,NA,NA,TRBV15,CATSRAGGLRTGELFF,TGTGCCACCAGCAGAGCAGGTGGGCTTCGAACCGGGGAGCTGTTTTTT
TRBJ1-1,NA,NA,TRBV10-2,CASSGANTEAFF,TGCGCCAGCTCCGGAGCTAACACTGAAGCTTTCTTT
TRBJ2-5,NA,NA,TRBV7-9,CASSLAGVQETQYF,TGTGCCAGCAGCTTAGCCGGGGTGCAAGAGACCCAGTACTTC
TRBJ2-1,NA,NA,TRBV6-5,CATQERSSYNEQFF,TGTGCCACTCAGGAGCGGAGCTCCTACAATGAGCAGTTCTTC
TRBJ2-1,TRBD2,NA,TRBV19,CASSILGLADSFNNEQFF,TGTGCCAGTAGTATCCTGGGACTAGCGGACTCGTTTAACAATGAGCAGTTCTTC
TRBJ1-6,NA,NA,TRBV2,CASRIARGLGNSPLHF,TGTGCCAGCAGGATTGCCCGAGGGCTGGGGAATTCACCCCTCCACTTT
TRBJ2-1,TRBD1,NA,TRBV6-1,CASSGRQGPGDEQFF,TGTGCCAGCAGTGGAAGACAGGGTCCTGGTGATGAGCAGTTCTTC
TRBJ1-5,TRBD1,NA,TRBV19,CASSPSGTGSQPQHF,TGTGCCAGTAGTCCGTCCGGGACAGGGAGTCAGCCCCAGCATTTT
TRBJ2-7,NA,once,TRBV19,CASRGGATYEQYF,TGTGCCAGTAGGGGGGGTGCAACCTACGAGCAGTACTTC
TRBJ2-2,TRBD1,NA,TRBV30,CAWSVGTGRTGELFF,TGTGCCTGGAGTGTGGGGACAGGGAGAACCGGGGAGCTGTTTTTT
TRBJ2-3,NA,NA,TRBV6-4,CASSDSAGADTQYF,TGTGCCAGCAGTGACTCTGCGGGCGCAGATACGCAGTATTTT
TRBJ1-4,NA,NA,TRBV7-8,CASSFSRVPGVSTNEKLFF,TGTGCCAGCAGCTTCAGCCGGGTCCCGGGAGTTTCAACTAATGAAAAACTGTTTTTT
TRBJ2-3,TRBD2,NA,TRBV30,CAWSVAGFTDTQYF,TGTGCCTGGAGCGTAGCGGGATTCACAGATACGCAGTATTTT
TRBJ1-5,NA,NA,TRBV11-2,CASSLAQRRPQHF,TGTGCCAGCAGCTTAGCGCAGAGGCGGCCCCAGCATTTT
TRBJ2-1,TRBD2,NA,TRBV14,CASSRLAGGTYNEQFF,TGTGCCAGCAGCAGGCTAGCGGGCGGCACCTACAATGAGCAGTTCTTC
TRBJ2-1,TRBD2,NA,TRBV6-5,CASSGTSENEQFF,TGTGCCAGCAGCGGGACTAGCGAGAATGAGCAGTTCTTC
TRBJ1-5,TRBD1,NA,TRBV30,CAWAGQGANQPQHF,TGTGCCTGGGCCGGACAGGGGGCTAATCAGCCCCAGCATTTT
TRBJ2-7,TRBD2,NA,TRBV19,CASSIRLGGGRDYEQYF,TGTGCCAGTAGTATAAGGCTCGGGGGGGGACGAGACTACGAGCAGTACTTC
TRBJ1-2,TRBD1,NA,TRBV30,CAFNPGQGANGYTF,TGTGCCTTCAATCCGGGACAGGGGGCTAATGGCTACACCTTC
TRBJ2-2,NA,NA,TRBV6-1,CASRHQGHATGELFF,TGTGCCAGCAGACATCAGGGGCATGCCACCGGGGAGCTGTTTTTT
TRBJ1-2,NA,NA,TRBV6-6,CASSRGQLYGYTF,TGTGCCAGCAGCCGAGGACAGCTGTATGGCTACACCTTC
TRBJ2-7,TRBD1,NA,TRBV6-5,CASSYGGTGHHEQYF,TGTGCCAGCAGTTACGGAGGGACAGGGCATCACGAGCAGTACTTC
TRBJ2-5,NA,NA,TRBV19,CASIIGHQQQETQYF,TGTGCCAGTATCATAGGACACCAACAACAAGAGACCCAGTACTTC
TRBJ2-7,TRBD1,NA,TRBV4-2,CASSQADRGGEQYF,TGTGCCAGCAGCCAAGCCGACAGGGGCGGCGAGCAGTACTTC
TRBJ1-6,TRBD1,NA,TRBV5-8,CASSGTGKNSPLHF,TGTGCCAGCAGCGGGACAGGGAAGAACTCACCCCTCCACTTT
TRBJ2-7,TRBD1,NA,TRBV19,CASSEGTATYEQYF,TGTGCCAGTAGCGAGGGGACAGCTACCTACGAGCAGTACTTC
TRBJ1-1,NA,NA,TRBV5-8,CASSLTTFQGGTFF,TGTGCCAGCAGCTTGACAACATTCCAGGGTGGAACTTTCTTT
TRBJ2-2,NA,NA,TRBV9,CASSVAESNTGELFF,TGTGCCAGCAGCGTAGCTGAGTCAAACACCGGGGAGCTGTTTTTT
TRBJ1-3,NA,NA,TRBV6-5,CASRKGVSGNTIYF,TGTGCCAGCAGGAAAGGGGTCTCTGGAAACACCATATATTTT
TRBJ1-6,TRBD1,NA,TRBV10-3,CAISGSGQLNSPLHF,TGTGCCATCAGTGGTTCGGGACAGCTTAATTCACCCCTCCACTTT
TRBJ2-3,NA,NA,TRBV30,CAWSVLGRSDTQYF,TGTGCCTGGAGTGTACTGGGGAGATCAGATACGCAGTATTTT
TRBJ1-4,NA,NA,TRBV5-1,CASSLGGVNEKLFF,TGCGCCAGCAGCTTGGGGGGGGTTAATGAAAAACTGTTTTTT
TRBJ2-1,TRBD2,NA,TRBV7-2,CASSLPPGGENEQFF,TGTGCCAGCAGCTTACCCCCCGGGGGGGAGAATGAGCAGTTCTTC